Following are 15 T cell receptor beta chains from one sample sequenced in a study of T-cell reconstitution after alpha-beta-depleted transplantation in children (dated by TCRdb to about 2016). Libraries were constructed by PCR. The sample was run on an Illumina HiSeq 2500. TCR libraries were prepared with molecular barcoding, using unique molecular identifiers to normalize TCRbeta repertoire quantification. Clones were called with MiXCR by TCRdb after fastp trimmed the public reads at Q25, and only in-frame beta chains were retained. When rows share a CDR3 protein, they turn into one entry using the most common DNA and genes. This sample comprises around 78,000 distinct CDR3 sequences, 6% to 8% of them detected only once. Jointly, the top ten make up approximately 2.3% of the sample. Sample: PBMCs from the stem cell graft donor, taken from the stem cell graft. The receptor source for this set is a human donor who donated a stem cell graft to a child with acute lymphoblastic leukemia.

The chain combines TRBV12-5 with TRBJ2-1; 10 nucleotides align to TRBD2. The CDR3 runs 20 residues. V was clipped by 1 base and J by 6 bases; unmatched bases: 18. Per the germline V gene, CDR1 is LGHNT and CDR2 is FRNRAP. The CDR3 is CASGLDAWIGSGRAANEQFF. The CDR3 DNA is TGTGCTAGTGGTTTGGACGCCTGGATCGGGAGCGGGAGGGCAGCCAATGAGCAGTTCTTC. Full variable domain (rest looked up from reference TRBV12-5 and TRBJ2-1): DARVTQTPRHKVTEMGQEVTMRCQPILGHNTVFWYRQTMMQGLELLAYFRNRAPLDDSGMPKDRFSAEMPDATLATLKIQPSEPRDSAVYFCASGLDAWIGSGRAANEQFFGPGTRLTVL.

The sample holds many counts of this clonotype. V and J are TRBV10-3 and TRBJ2-1; D unclear. This CDR3 is 12 amino acids long. The V end lost 11 bases, the J end lost 9 bases, and 17 bases lay between the germline ends. The germline V gene encodes CDR1 ENHRY and CDR2 SYGVKD. In DNA, the CDR3 is TGTGCCTCGACGGAGATGGGCGGTGAGCAGTTCTTC. As protein: CASTEMGGEQFF.

This chain uses TRBV20-1 with TRBJ2-1; TRBD2 matches 8 bases. The CDR3 is 14 residues long. CDR1 and CDR2 (germline): DFQATT, SNEGSKA (reference sequence). V gave up 5 bases and J gave up 9 bases; unmatched junction bases: 12. This CDR3 is CSAGPSGRVFEQFF. The CDR3 coding sequence is TGCAGTGCTGGGCCCAGCGGGAGAGTTTTTGAGCAGTTCTTC.

This clonotype was seen ten or more times. The chain couples TRBV5-1 to TRBJ2-2; 14 positions agree with TRBD2. This CDR3 has 19 residues. Germline-derived CDR1 and CDR2 are SGHRS and YFSETQ. The J segment lost 1 base and the V segment lost 3 bases, leaving 8 bases of the junction unmatched. CDR3 DNA: TGCGCCAGCAGCTGGGCCCGACTAGCGGGAGGGAAGAACACCGGGGAGCTGTTTTTT. Translation gives CASSWARLAGGKNTGELFF.

In this sample, this clonotype turned up a few times. This chain joins TRBV11-2 and TRBJ2-1; 11 bases match TRBD2. The CDR3 sequence is 14 residues long. V lost 7 bases and J lost 5; bases outside the gene matches: 4. Germline CDR1 and CDR2: SGHAT and FQNNGV. CDR3 sequence: CASIGTSGNNEQFF. In DNA, the CDR3 is TGTGCCAGCATCGGGACTAGCGGAAACAATGAGCAGTTCTTC.

The chain is built from TRBV29-1 and TRBJ2-7; D call uncertain. The germline V gene encodes CDR1 SQVTM and CDR2 ANQGSEA. V lost 7 bases to trimming and J lost 3 bases, with 7 bases between them. CDR3 length: 10 residues. CDR3 nucleotide sequence: TGCAGCGCCGCCGACTACGAGCAGTACTTC. It encodes CSAADYEQYF.

This clonotype was counted at least ten times. The rearrangement joins TRBV5-5 to TRBJ1-2; 8 nucleotides line up with TRBD1. The V gene end was trimmed by 4 bases and the J gene end by 8 bases; junction bases not matched to a gene: 16. Germline CDR1 SGHKS, CDR2 YYEKEE (reference sequence). The CDR3 has 16 residues. CDR3 loop: CASSPNGQGLSEGYTF. The CDR3 DNA reads as TGTGCCAGCAGCCCTAACGGACAGGGTCTTTCGGAAGGCTACACCTTC. Together with reference TRBV5-5 and TRBJ1-2, the CDR3 gives the full variable domain: DAGVTQSPTHLIKTRGQQVTLRCSPISGHKSVSWYQQVLGQGPQFIFQYYEKEERGRGNFPDRFSARQFPNYSSELNVNALLLGDSALYLCASSPNGQGLSEGYTFGSGTRLTVV.

In its sample, this clonotype was seen many times. This chain joins TRBV29-1 and TRBJ2-7; tentative D call: TRBD1 (5 bases). With 7 bases removed from V and 0 bases from J, the gap between germline ends came to 19 bases. Germline values: CDR1 SQVTM, CDR2 ANQGSEA. The CDR3 covers 15 residues. In DNA form, the CDR3 reads TGCAGCGCCCAGGCGGTGACAGTTAGCTCCTACGAGCAGTACTTC. Translation: CSAQAVTVSSYEQYF.

This clonotype was counted only a few times. The chain is built from TRBV2 and TRBJ2-6, with D possibly matching TRBD2 (7 bases). V lost 0 bases, J lost 0 bases, and 9 bases lay in between. Germline V gene data show CDR1 as SNHLY and CDR2 as FYNNEI. The CDR3 length is 17 residues. The CDR3 region is CASSEAGGPSGANVLTF. CDR3 DNA sequence: TGTGCCAGCAGTGAAGCGGGGGGGCCCTCTGGGGCCAACGTCCTGACTTTC. Full variable domain (remainder filled in from reference TRBV2 and TRBJ2-6): EPEVTQTPSHQVTQMGQEVILRCVPISNHLYFYWYRQILGQKVEFLVSFYNNEISEKSEIFDDQFSVERPDGSNFTLKIRSTKLEDSAMYFCASSEAGGPSGANVLTFGAGSRLTVL.

This clonotype was recorded many times. The chain recombines TRBV3-1 with TRBJ2-7; tentatively, D is TRBD1 or TRBD2 (5 bases each). Between the trimmed V and J ends, which lost 0 bases and 5 bases, there was a span of 17 bases. The CDR3 sequence is 16 residues long. Looked up from germline, CDR1 is LGHDT and CDR2 is YNNKEL (reference sequence). CDR3 loop: CASSQDRSGRYHEQYF. The DNA of the CDR3 is TGTGCCAGCAGCCAAGATCGATCAGGGAGATATCACGAGCAGTACTTC.

This clonotype was seen at least ten times. The chain links TRBV20-1 to TRBJ2-3; no clear D gene. The CDR3 is 13 residues long. Looked up from germline, CDR1 is DFQATT and CDR2 is SNEGSKA (reference sequence). Trimming left V 6 bases short and J 1 base short, with 11 bases between. The CDR3: CSAGRSGTDTQYF. For the CDR3, the DNA is TGCAGTGCCGGCAGGAGTGGCACAGATACGCAGTATTTT.

This clonotype was counted at least ten times. V gene TRBV15 combines with J gene TRBJ2-1; D perhaps matches TRBD1 (6 bases). Trimming took 6 bases from V and 3 from J, leaving 9 bases between them. Germline CDR1 reads LNHNV; CDR2 reads YYDKDF (reference sequence). The CDR3 is made up of 13 amino acids. CDR3: CATSRGHYNEQFF. Written as DNA, the CDR3 is TGTGCCACCAGTCGGGGACACTACAATGAGCAGTTCTTC.

This clonotype was observed at least ten times. J is TRBJ1-1 and V is TRBV10-3, with D unresolved. The CDR3 is 12 residues long. V lost 6 bases to trimming and J lost 1 base, with 6 bases between them. Per the germline V gene, CDR1 is ENHRY and CDR2 is SYGVKD. The chain's CDR3 is CAIRAENTEAFF. In nucleotides, the CDR3 is TGTGCCATCAGGGCAGAGAACACTGAAGCTTTCTTT.

This clonotype rates as medium-sized (0.01 to 0.1%). This chain connects TRBV24-1 to TRBJ2-2; 8 nucleotides agree with TRBD2. The CDR3 is made up of 15 amino acids. V shed 6 bases and J 2 bases; nucleotides not matched to a gene: 4. Germline V gene lookup returns CDR1 KGHDR and CDR2 SFDVKD. CDR3 protein: CATSYTSGNTGELFF. The CDR3 DNA reads as TGTGCCACCAGTTACACTAGCGGAAACACCGGGGAGCTGTTTTTT.

At least ten counts were recorded for this clonotype. The chain recombines TRBV5-5 with TRBJ1-6; D is possibly TRBD1 (5 bases). Germline CDR1 reads SGHKS; CDR2 reads YYEKEE (reference sequence). V dropped 0 bases and J dropped 5 bases, with 9 bases sitting between them. The CDR3 consists of 15 residues. This CDR3 reads CASSLAGYNNSPLHF. CDR3 bases: TGTGCCAGCAGCTTGGCAGGGTATAATAATTCACCCCTCCACTTT.